A selection of T cell receptor beta chains follows, all from one sample in a study of cytomegalovirus exposure and HLA in healthy donors. Clones were read by immunoSEQ multiplex PCR, and TCRdb kept only the in-frame ones, dropping some. The table lists hundreds of thousands of clones, roughly 87% of them singletons, with about 12% in the top ten. Sequencing used PBMCs. These receptors originate from a man younger than 35 in good health and CMV-seropositive. CDR3s include the opening cysteine and the closing phenylalanine or tryptophan. Each record gives: V gene, clone size, D gene, J gene, CDR3 DNA, CDR3 protein. D genes are given only for firm matches. Clone size is shown for a subset of rows, as once, few, many or a class of expanded clone.

V gene: TRBV12-5
clone size: NA
D gene: TRBD2
J gene: TRBJ2-7
CDR3 DNA: TGTGCTAGTGGTTTGTTACCTCCGGGACTAGCGGGAGCGGAGCGGTACTTC
CDR3 protein: CASGLLPPGLAGAERYF

V gene: TRBV6-5
clone size: NA
D gene: TRBD1
J gene: TRBJ1-2
CDR3 DNA: TGTGCCAGCGGACAGGGAGCCTATGGCTACACCTTC
CDR3 protein: CASGQGAYGYTF

V gene: TRBV15
clone size: NA
D gene: NA
J gene: TRBJ2-7
CDR3 DNA: TGTGCCACCAGCAGAGATAGGGGCTACGAGCAGTACTTC
CDR3 protein: CATSRDRGYEQYF

V gene: TRBV10-2
clone size: NA
D gene: NA
J gene: TRBJ1-5
CDR3 DNA: TGCGCCAGCAGTGAGTCAACAGTCAATCAGCCCCAGCATTTT
CDR3 protein: CASSESTVNQPQHF

V gene: TRBV5-1
clone size: NA
D gene: TRBD2
J gene: TRBJ2-7
CDR3 DNA: TGCGCCAGCAGCTCCCCGGGACTATCCTACGAGCAGTACTTC
CDR3 protein: CASSSPGLSYEQYF

V gene: TRBV15
clone size: once
D gene: NA
J gene: TRBJ2-7
CDR3 DNA: TGTGCCACCAGCAGACCGGGCTCGGCCTCCTACGAGCAGTACTTC
CDR3 protein: CATSRPGSASYEQYF

V gene: TRBV2
clone size: few
D gene: NA
J gene: TRBJ1-1
CDR3 DNA: TGTGCCAGCAGTGAAGGCCCATGGGACACTGAAGCTTTCTTT
CDR3 protein: CASSEGPWDTEAFF

V gene: TRBV2
clone size: NA
D gene: NA
J gene: TRBJ2-5
CDR3 DNA: TGTGCCAGCAGTGTGGGAATGAGGGGAGGTGGGGAGACCCAGTACTTC
CDR3 protein: CASSVGMRGGGETQYF

V gene: TRBV18
clone size: NA
D gene: NA
J gene: TRBJ2-2
CDR3 DNA: TGTGCCAGCTCACCCATCGTGAACACCGGGGAGCTGTTTTTT
CDR3 protein: CASSPIVNTGELFF

V gene: TRBV7-8
clone size: few
D gene: TRBD2
J gene: TRBJ2-7
CDR3 DNA: TGTGCCAGCAGCTTAGGGACCCGGAGCGGGAGTAACGAGCAGTACTTC
CDR3 protein: CASSLGTRSGSNEQYF

V gene: TRBV4-1
clone size: NA
D gene: NA
J gene: TRBJ2-1
CDR3 DNA: TGCGCCAGCAGCCAAGTGGATATGGGGCAAAGCTCCTACAATGAGCAGTTCTTC
CDR3 protein: CASSQVDMGQSSYNEQFF

V gene: TRBV4-1
clone size: NA
D gene: TRBD1
J gene: TRBJ1-2
CDR3 DNA: TGCGCCAGCAGCCAAGGTATGACAGGGGGGAGCGGCTATGGCTACACCTTC
CDR3 protein: CASSQGMTGGSGYGYTF

V gene: TRBV5-4
clone size: NA
D gene: NA
J gene: TRBJ1-2
CDR3 DNA: TGTGCCAGCAGCTTGGGGGGCAGGACAATCGATGGCTACACCTTC
CDR3 protein: CASSLGGRTIDGYTF

V gene: TRBV7-9
clone size: few
D gene: TRBD2
J gene: TRBJ2-7
CDR3 DNA: TGTGCCAGCAGCCTAGTAGCGGGAGGGCCGTACGAGCAGTACTTC
CDR3 protein: CASSLVAGGPYEQYF

V gene: TRBV27
clone size: few
D gene: TRBD1
J gene: TRBJ1-5
CDR3 DNA: TGTGCCAGCAGACTAGGACAGGGTTCCAATCAGCCCCAGCATTTT
CDR3 protein: CASRLGQGSNQPQHF

V gene: TRBV11-3
clone size: NA
D gene: NA
J gene: TRBJ2-2
CDR3 DNA: TGTGCCAGCAGTAAGGACCTCATGACCGGGGAGCTGTTTTTT
CDR3 protein: CASSKDLMTGELFF

V gene: TRBV4-2
clone size: once
D gene: NA
J gene: TRBJ2-3
CDR3 DNA: TGTGCCAGCAGCAAAGACCCCGGGATCGATACGCAGTATTTT
CDR3 protein: CASSKDPGIDTQYF

V gene: TRBV2
clone size: NA
D gene: NA
J gene: TRBJ2-3
CDR3 DNA: TGTGCCAGCAGTGAAGCGCGTGAAGATACGCAGTATTTT
CDR3 protein: CASSEAREDTQYF

V gene: TRBV18
clone size: few
D gene: NA
J gene: TRBJ2-7
CDR3 DNA: TGTGCCAGCTCACCGAGTCAGACAGGTTTCAACTACGAGCAGTACTTC
CDR3 protein: CASSPSQTGFNYEQYF

V gene: TRBV9
clone size: NA
D gene: NA
J gene: TRBJ1-5
CDR3 DNA: TGTGCCAGCAGCGTAGTTGGGAACGGTCAGCCCCAGCATTTT
CDR3 protein: CASSVVGNGQPQHF

V gene: TRBV11-3
clone size: NA
D gene: NA
J gene: TRBJ2-5
CDR3 DNA: TGTGCCAGCAGTCCCGGATCCGGGACACCTTTGGAGACCCAGTACTTC
CDR3 protein: CASSPGSGTPLETQYF

V gene: TRBV5-1
clone size: NA
D gene: TRBD1
J gene: TRBJ2-1
CDR3 DNA: TGCGCCAGCAGCTTGGGACAGGGGGCGGTCAATGAGCAGTTCTTC
CDR3 protein: CASSLGQGAVNEQFF

V gene: TRBV5-4
clone size: NA
D gene: TRBD1
J gene: TRBJ2-3
CDR3 DNA: TGTGCCAGCAGCTTGCGGACAGGGGTCCTAGGTACGCAGTATTTT
CDR3 protein: CASSLRTGVLGTQYF

V gene: TRBV7-8
clone size: NA
D gene: TRBD2
J gene: TRBJ2-3
CDR3 DNA: TGTGCCAGCAGCTTAGGTGCTAGCGGGAGTATATCAGATACGCAGTATTTT
CDR3 protein: CASSLGASGSISDTQYF

V gene: TRBV15
clone size: NA
D gene: TRBD2
J gene: TRBJ2-7
CDR3 DNA: TGTGCCACCAGCAGGGGAGGACTAGCGGCCGCCTACGAGCAGTACTTC
CDR3 protein: CATSRGGLAAAYEQYF

V gene: TRBV7-2
clone size: few
D gene: NA
J gene: TRBJ2-7
CDR3 DNA: TGTGCCAGCAGCCCAGGGAGCTACGAGCAGTACTTC
CDR3 protein: CASSPGSYEQYF

V gene: TRBV11-3
clone size: NA
D gene: NA
J gene: TRBJ2-3
CDR3 DNA: TGTGCCAGCAGCTTAGGCAGGGCTGGCACAGATACGCAGTATTTT
CDR3 protein: CASSLGRAGTDTQYF

V gene: TRBV28
clone size: once
D gene: NA
J gene: TRBJ1-5
CDR3 DNA: TGTGCCAGCAGCCGACCTGGACTGACCCAGCATTTT
CDR3 protein: CASSRPGLTQHF

V gene: TRBV6-1
clone size: few
D gene: NA
J gene: TRBJ1-5
CDR3 DNA: TGTGCCAGCAGTGTGGCGGGGGTCAATCAGCCCCAGCATTTT
CDR3 protein: CASSVAGVNQPQHF

V gene: TRBV15
clone size: NA
D gene: NA
J gene: TRBJ1-5
CDR3 DNA: TGTGCCACCAGCCCAGAATATAATCAGCCCCAGCATTTT
CDR3 protein: CATSPEYNQPQHF

V gene: TRBV21-1
clone size: NA
D gene: NA
J gene: TRBJ1-1
CDR3 DNA: TGTGCCAGCTACAGGACACTCATGAACACTGAAGCTTTCTTT
CDR3 protein: CASYRTLMNTEAFF

V gene: TRBV6-5
clone size: NA
D gene: NA
J gene: TRBJ2-5
CDR3 DNA: TGTGCCAGCAATCCCCTTCCCATGGGGCCCGAGACCCAGTACTTC
CDR3 protein: CASNPLPMGPETQYF

V gene: TRBV2
clone size: NA
D gene: NA
J gene: TRBJ1-5
CDR3 DNA: TGTGCCAGCGGGCCCTTCGAAGGGTCCCAGCATTTT
CDR3 protein: CASGPFEGSQHF

V gene: TRBV23-1
clone size: NA
D gene: NA
J gene: TRBJ2-7
CDR3 DNA: TGCGCCAGCAGTCATGGGGGGGACATTCTCTCCTACGAGCAGTACTTC
CDR3 protein: CASSHGGDILSYEQYF

V gene: TRBV5-1
clone size: NA
D gene: TRBD2
J gene: TRBJ2-1
CDR3 DNA: TGCGCCAGCAGCTTAGGGACTAGCGTGAGCGATGAGCAGTTCTTC
CDR3 protein: CASSLGTSVSDEQFF

V gene: TRBV29-1
clone size: NA
D gene: TRBD2
J gene: TRBJ2-1
CDR3 DNA: TGCAGCGTCGGACTAGCGGAGAGGTATGAGCAGTTCTTC
CDR3 protein: CSVGLAERYEQFF

V gene: TRBV4-3
clone size: NA
D gene: TRBD2
J gene: TRBJ2-3
CDR3 DNA: TGCGCCAGCAGCCAGGCCGGACTAGCGGGAAGGATGGATACGCAGTATTTT
CDR3 protein: CASSQAGLAGRMDTQYF

V gene: TRBV11-2
clone size: NA
D gene: NA
J gene: TRBJ2-3
CDR3 DNA: TGTGCCAGCAGCCGTAGTAGCGGCACAGATACGCAGTATTTT
CDR3 protein: CASSRSSGTDTQYF

V gene: TRBV7-2
clone size: NA
D gene: TRBD1
J gene: TRBJ1-1
CDR3 DNA: TGTGCCAGCAGCTTGGACAGGCTCATGAACACTGAAGCTTTCTTT
CDR3 protein: CASSLDRLMNTEAFF

V gene: TRBV28
clone size: once
D gene: NA
J gene: TRBJ2-1
CDR3 DNA: TGTGCCAGCAGGCGGAATGGGAGGCTCTGGAATGAGCAGTTCTTC
CDR3 protein: CASRRNGRLWNEQFF

V gene: TRBV29-1
clone size: NA
D gene: TRBD1
J gene: TRBJ1-1
CDR3 DNA: TGCAGCGGCCGGACAGGATGGAACACTGAAGCTTTCTTT
CDR3 protein: CSGRTGWNTEAFF

V gene: TRBV5-1
clone size: NA
D gene: TRBD2
J gene: TRBJ2-7
CDR3 DNA: TGCGCCAGCAGCTTGGAACTAGCGGGACACTACGAGCAGTACTTC
CDR3 protein: CASSLELAGHYEQYF

V gene: TRBV4-1
clone size: NA
D gene: NA
J gene: TRBJ1-1
CDR3 DNA: TGCGCCAGCAGCCAAATCCCTCTTCTATTAAACACTGAAGCTTTCTTT
CDR3 protein: CASSQIPLLLNTEAFF

V gene: TRBV2
clone size: NA
D gene: NA
J gene: TRBJ2-7
CDR3 DNA: TGTGCCAGCAGTGAAGGGGTGGGGGGTCTCTACGAGCAGTACTTC
CDR3 protein: CASSEGVGGLYEQYF

V gene: TRBV7-3
clone size: NA
D gene: NA
J gene: TRBJ2-2
CDR3 DNA: TGTGCCAGCAGGATGGGGGCGAACACCGGGGAGCTGTTTTTT
CDR3 protein: CASRMGANTGELFF

V gene: TRBV5-1
clone size: NA
D gene: NA
J gene: TRBJ1-4
CDR3 DNA: TGCGCCAGCAGCTTGGACGGACCTGTTTGGGAACTGTTTTTT
CDR3 protein: CASSLDGPVWELFF

V gene: TRBV29-1
clone size: once
D gene: TRBD1
J gene: TRBJ1-5
CDR3 DNA: TGCAGCGTAAGCAGGGGGTCCGGCAGCAATCAGCCCCAGCATTTT
CDR3 protein: CSVSRGSGSNQPQHF

V gene: TRBV6-5
clone size: NA
D gene: NA
J gene: TRBJ2-1
CDR3 DNA: TGTGCCAGCAGGAGTAATCGGGCGTTCTACAATGAGCAGTTCTTC
CDR3 protein: CASRSNRAFYNEQFF

V gene: TRBV28
clone size: NA
D gene: NA
J gene: TRBJ1-4
CDR3 DNA: TGTGCCAGCAGGTCGGGTGAAAAACTGTTTTTT
CDR3 protein: CASRSGEKLFF